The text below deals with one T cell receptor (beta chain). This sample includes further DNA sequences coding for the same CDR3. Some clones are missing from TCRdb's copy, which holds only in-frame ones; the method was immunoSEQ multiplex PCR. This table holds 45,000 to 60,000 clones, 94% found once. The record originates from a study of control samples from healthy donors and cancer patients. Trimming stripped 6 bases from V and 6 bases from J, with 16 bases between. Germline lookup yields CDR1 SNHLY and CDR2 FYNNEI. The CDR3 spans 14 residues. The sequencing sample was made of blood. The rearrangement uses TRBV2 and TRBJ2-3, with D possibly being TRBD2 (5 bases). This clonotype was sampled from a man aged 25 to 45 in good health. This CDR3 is CASSGGLSSDTQYF. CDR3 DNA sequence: TGTGCCAGCAGCGGTGGACTTAGCAGCGATACGCAGTATTTT.